The clone carrying this TCR beta chain was detected only once. This record belongs to a study of blood T cell repertoires in COVID-19. Assay used: immunoSEQ multiplex PCR; TCRdb lists only in-frame clones, some missing. Among about 300,000 clones, just over 85% were seen once, and the ten largest hold about 4.2%. The V segment lost 4 bases and the J segment 8 bases; nucleotides outside the gene matches: 11. This CDR3 is 15 amino acids long. Germline CDR1 WSHSY, CDR2 SAAADI. The J gene is TRBJ1-1, the V gene TRBV10-2, with 9 bases that match TRBD1. Material: PBMCs or T cells enriched from blood (not recorded which). The receptor comes from a young man who had recovered from COVID-19. The CDR3 protein is CASSGGTGQGGEAFF. The CDR3 nucleotides read TGCGCCAGCAGTGGGGGGACAGGGCAGGGAGGAGAAGCTTTCTTT.